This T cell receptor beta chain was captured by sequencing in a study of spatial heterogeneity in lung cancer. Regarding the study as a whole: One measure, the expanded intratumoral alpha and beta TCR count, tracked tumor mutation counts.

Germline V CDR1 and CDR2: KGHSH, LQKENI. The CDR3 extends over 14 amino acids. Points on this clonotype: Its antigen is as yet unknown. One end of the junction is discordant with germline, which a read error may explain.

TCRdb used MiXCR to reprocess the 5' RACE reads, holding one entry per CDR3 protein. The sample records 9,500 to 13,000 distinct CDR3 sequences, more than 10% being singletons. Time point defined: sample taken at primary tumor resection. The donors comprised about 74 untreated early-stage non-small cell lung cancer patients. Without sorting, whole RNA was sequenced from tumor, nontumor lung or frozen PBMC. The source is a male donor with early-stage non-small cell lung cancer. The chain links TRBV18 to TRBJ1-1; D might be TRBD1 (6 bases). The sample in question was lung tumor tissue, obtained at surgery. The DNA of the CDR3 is TGTGCCGGCTCACCGGGGGCGCTGGGCACTGAAGCTTTCTTT. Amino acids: CAGSPGALGTEAFF.